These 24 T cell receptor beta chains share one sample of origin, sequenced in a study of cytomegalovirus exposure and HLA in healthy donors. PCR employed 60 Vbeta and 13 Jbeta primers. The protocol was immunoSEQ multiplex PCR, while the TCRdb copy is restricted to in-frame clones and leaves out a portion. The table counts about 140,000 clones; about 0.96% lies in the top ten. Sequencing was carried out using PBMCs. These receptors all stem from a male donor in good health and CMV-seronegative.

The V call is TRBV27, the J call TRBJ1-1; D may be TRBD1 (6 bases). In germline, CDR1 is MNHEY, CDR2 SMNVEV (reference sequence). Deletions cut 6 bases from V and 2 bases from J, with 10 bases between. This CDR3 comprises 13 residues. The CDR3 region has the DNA TGTGCCAGCAGAGCGGACAGCAACACTGAAGCTTTCTTT. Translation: CASRADSNTEAFF.

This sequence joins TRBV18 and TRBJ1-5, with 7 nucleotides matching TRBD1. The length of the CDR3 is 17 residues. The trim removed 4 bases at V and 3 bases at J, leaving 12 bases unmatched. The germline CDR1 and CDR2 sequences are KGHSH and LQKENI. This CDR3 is CASSQDRQGNLNQPQHF. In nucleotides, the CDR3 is TGTGCCAGCTCACAGGATCGACAGGGTAATCTCAATCAGCCCCAGCATTTT.

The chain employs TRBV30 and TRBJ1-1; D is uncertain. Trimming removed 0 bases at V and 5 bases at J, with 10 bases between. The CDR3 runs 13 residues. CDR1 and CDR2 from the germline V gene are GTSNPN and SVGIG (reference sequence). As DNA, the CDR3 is TGTGCCTGGAGTGTTAGTGTCCATACTGAAGCTTTCTTT. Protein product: CAWSVSVHTEAFF.

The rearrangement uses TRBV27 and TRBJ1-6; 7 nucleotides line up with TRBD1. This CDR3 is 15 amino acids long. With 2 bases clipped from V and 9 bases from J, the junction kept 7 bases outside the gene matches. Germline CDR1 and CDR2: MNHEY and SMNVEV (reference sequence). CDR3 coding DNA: TGTGCCAGCAGTTTAAAAGGGGGCGGTTTTTCACCCCTCCACTTT. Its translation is CASSLKGGGFSPLHF.

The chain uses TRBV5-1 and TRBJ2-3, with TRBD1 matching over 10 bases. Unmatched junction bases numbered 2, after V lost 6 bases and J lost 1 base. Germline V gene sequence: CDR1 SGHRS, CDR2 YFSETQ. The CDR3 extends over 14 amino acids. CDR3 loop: CASTGQGGTDTQYF. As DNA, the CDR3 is TGCGCCAGCACAGGACAGGGGGGCACAGATACGCAGTATTTT. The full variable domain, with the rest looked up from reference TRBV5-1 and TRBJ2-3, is KAGVTQTPRYLIKTRGQQVTLSCSPISGHRSVSWYQQTPGQGLQFLFEYFSETQRNKGNFPGRFSGRQFSNSRSEMNVSTLELGDSALYLCASTGQGGTDTQYFGPGTRLTVL.

CDR3 nucleotides: TGTGCCAGTAGTATTAATCCCGGACTAGCGGGAGGGATATATTTT. Translating gives CASSINPGLAGGIYF. The chain uses TRBV19 and TRBJ2-3; TRBD2 agrees at 15 bases. The V gene's germline CDR1 is LNHDA and CDR2 SQIVND (reference sequence). CDR3 length: 15 amino acids. The V segment lost 3 bases and the J segment 15 bases; nucleotides outside the gene matches: 10.

Here the CDR3 DNA reads TGTGCCAGCAGCTTAGTTTACTCCTACGAGCAGTACTTC. Residues: CASSLVYSYEQYF. The chain has TRBV7-9 and TRBJ2-7; D gene unclear. From germline, CDR1 is SEHNR and CDR2 FQNEAQ (reference sequence). V was clipped by 1 base and J by 0 bases, with 4 bases between them. The CDR3 consists of 13 residues.

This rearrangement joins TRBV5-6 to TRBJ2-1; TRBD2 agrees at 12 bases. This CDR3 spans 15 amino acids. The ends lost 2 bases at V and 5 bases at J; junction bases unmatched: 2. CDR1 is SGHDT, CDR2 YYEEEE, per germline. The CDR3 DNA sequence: TGTGCCAGCAGCTTTCTAGCGGGAGGGCACAATGAGCAGTTCTTC. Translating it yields CASSFLAGGHNEQFF.

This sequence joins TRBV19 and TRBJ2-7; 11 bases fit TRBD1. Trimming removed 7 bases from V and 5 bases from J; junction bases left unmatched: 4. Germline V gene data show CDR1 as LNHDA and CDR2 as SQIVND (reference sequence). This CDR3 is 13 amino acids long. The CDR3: CASKRTGGDEQYF. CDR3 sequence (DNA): TGTGCCAGTAAGAGGACAGGGGGCGACGAGCAGTACTTC.

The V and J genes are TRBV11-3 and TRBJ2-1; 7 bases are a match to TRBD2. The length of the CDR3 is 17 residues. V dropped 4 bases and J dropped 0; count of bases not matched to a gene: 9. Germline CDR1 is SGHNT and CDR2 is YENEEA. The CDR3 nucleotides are TGTGCCAGCAGCTCGAGTAACCTAGCGGACTCCTACAATGAGCAGTTCTTC. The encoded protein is CASSSSNLADSYNEQFF.

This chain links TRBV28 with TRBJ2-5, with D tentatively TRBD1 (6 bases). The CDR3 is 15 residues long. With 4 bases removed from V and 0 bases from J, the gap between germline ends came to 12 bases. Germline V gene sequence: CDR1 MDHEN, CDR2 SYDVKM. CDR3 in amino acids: CASSSTTGNQETQYF. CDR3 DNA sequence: TGTGCCAGCAGTTCTACTACAGGGAACCAAGAGACCCAGTACTTC.

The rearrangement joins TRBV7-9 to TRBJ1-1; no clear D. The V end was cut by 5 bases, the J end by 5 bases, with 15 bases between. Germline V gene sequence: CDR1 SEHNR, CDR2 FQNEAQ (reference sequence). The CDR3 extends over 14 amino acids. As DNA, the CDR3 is TGTGCCAGCAGCCCCTCAAACCGGGAGACTGAAGCTTTCTTT. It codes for CASSPSNRETEAFF.

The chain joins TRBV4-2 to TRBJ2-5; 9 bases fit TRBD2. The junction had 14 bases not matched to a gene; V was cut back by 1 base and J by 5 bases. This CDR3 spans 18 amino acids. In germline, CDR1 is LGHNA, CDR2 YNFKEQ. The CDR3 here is CASSQAPTGLAGRETQYF. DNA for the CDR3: TGTGCCAGCAGCCAAGCCCCCACAGGGCTAGCGGGAAGGGAGACCCAGTACTTC.

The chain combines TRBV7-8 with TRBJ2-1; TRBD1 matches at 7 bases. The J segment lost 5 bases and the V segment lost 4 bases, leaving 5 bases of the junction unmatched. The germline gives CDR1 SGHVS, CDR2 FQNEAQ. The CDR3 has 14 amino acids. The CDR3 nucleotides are TGTGCCAGCAGCTCCATTACAGGGGACAATGAGCAGTTCTTC. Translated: CASSSITGDNEQFF.

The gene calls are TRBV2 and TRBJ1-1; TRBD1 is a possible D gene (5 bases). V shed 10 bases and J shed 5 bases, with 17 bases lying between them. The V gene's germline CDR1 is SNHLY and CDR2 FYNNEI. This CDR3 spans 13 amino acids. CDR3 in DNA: TGTGCCACCATATCCTGGGGGAGGACTGAAGCTTTCTTT. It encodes CATISWGRTEAFF. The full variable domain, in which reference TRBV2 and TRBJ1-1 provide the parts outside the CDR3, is EPEVTQTPSHQVTQMGQEVILRCVPISNHLYFYWYRQILGQKVEFLVSFYNNEISEKSEIFDDQFSVERPDGSNFTLKIRSTKLEDSAMYFCATISWGRTEAFFGQGTRLTVV.

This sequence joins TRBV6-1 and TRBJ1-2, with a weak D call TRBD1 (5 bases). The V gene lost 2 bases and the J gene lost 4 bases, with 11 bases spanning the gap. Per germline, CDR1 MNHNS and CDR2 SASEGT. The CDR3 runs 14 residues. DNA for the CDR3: TGTGCCAGCAGTGAATGGGGGGAGAGCTATGGCTACACCTTC. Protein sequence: CASSEWGESYGYTF.

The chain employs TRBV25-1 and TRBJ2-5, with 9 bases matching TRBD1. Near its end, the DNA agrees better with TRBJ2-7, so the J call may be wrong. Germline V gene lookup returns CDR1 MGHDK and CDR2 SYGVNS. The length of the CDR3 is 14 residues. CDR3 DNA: TGTGCCAGCCTCCCGGGACAGGGTGCCTACGAGCAGTACTTC. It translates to CASLPGQGAYEQYF.

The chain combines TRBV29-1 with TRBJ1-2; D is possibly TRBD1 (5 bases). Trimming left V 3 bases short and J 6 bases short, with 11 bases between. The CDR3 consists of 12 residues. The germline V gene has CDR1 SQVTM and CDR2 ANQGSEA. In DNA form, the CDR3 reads TGCAGCGTTGAGGGCGGGGGGGATGGCTACACCTTC. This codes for CSVEGGGDGYTF.

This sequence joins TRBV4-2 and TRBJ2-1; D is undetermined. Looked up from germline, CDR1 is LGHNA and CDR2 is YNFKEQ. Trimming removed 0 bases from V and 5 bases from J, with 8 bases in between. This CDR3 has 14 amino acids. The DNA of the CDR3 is TGTGCCAGCAGCCAAGAGGTAGCCGACAATGAGCAGTTCTTC. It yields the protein CASSQEVADNEQFF.

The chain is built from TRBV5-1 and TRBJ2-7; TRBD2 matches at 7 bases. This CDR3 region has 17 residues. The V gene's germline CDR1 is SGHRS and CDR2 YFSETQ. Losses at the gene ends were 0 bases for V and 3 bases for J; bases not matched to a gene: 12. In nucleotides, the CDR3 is TGCGCCAGCAGCTTGGGTGGGATCTGGGAGGGCTACTACGAGCAGTACTTC. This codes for CASSLGGIWEGYYEQYF.

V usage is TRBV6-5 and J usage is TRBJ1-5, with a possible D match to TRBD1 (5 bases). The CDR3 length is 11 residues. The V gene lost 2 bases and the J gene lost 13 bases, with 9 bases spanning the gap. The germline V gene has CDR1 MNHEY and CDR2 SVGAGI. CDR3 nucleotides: TGTGCCAGCAGTTACAAGGGACTTCAGCATTTT. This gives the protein CASSYKGLQHF.

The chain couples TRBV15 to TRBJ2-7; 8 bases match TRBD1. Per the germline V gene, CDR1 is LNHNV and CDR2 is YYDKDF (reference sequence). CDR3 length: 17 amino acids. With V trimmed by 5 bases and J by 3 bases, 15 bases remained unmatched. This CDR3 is CATSAPDRGGKRYEQYF. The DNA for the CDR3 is TGTGCCACCAGCGCCCCAGACAGGGGCGGGAAGCGCTACGAGCAGTACTTC.

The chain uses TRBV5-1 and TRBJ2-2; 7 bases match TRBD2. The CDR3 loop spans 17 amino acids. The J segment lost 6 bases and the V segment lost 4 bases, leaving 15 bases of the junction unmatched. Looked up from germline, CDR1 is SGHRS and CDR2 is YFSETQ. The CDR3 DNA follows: TGCGCCAGCAGCCTACGCGTCGGACTAGGTCGGGCCGGGGAGCTGTTTTTT. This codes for CASSLRVGLGRAGELFF.

The CDR3 loop reads CASRHSSGGRSPLHF. CDR3 sequence (DNA): TGTGCCAGCAGGCACAGCTCGGGCGGGAGGTCACCCCTCCACTTT. The V and J genes are TRBV28 and TRBJ1-6; no clear D. This CDR3 is built from 15 residues. CDR1 and CDR2 (germline): MDHEN, SYDVKM. The V gene lost 6 bases and the J gene lost 10 bases, with 19 bases spanning the gap.